Below, one TCR beta chain is given with its context. As yet, its antigen is unknown. The record originates from a study of T cell responses to AZD1222 COVID-19 vaccine. Germline lookup yields CDR1 MDHEN and CDR2 SYDVKM. V was pared by 8 bases and J by 3 bases, with 11 bases between. This CDR3 contains 12 residues. Whole-study results and caveats: Baseline seropositives among AZD1222 recipients totaled only 6 or 7. After two AZD1222 doses, spike-specific TCR breadth and depth rose versus day 0. Nearly half of the spike-specific TCRs reportedly recognize variant regions that carry no mutations. Repertoire samples came only from after the peak T cell response.

Clones were sequenced by immunoSEQ multiplex PCR, and TCRdb holds only the in-frame ones, with some missing. In the table there are roughly 150,000 clones, around 86% of which are singletons. This receptor was taken from an adult who received the AZD1222 COVID-19 vaccine. The sample in question was peripheral blood, obtained 28 days after the second AZD1222 dose. The chain combines TRBV28 with TRBJ2-7; D is ambiguous. The CDR3 protein is CASCSRNYEQYF. CDR3 sequence (DNA): TGTGCCAGCTGTTCAAGGAACTACGAGCAGTACTTC.